A selection of T cell receptor beta chains follows, all from one sample in a study of CD8 T cells in Susac syndrome. Via MiXCR, TCRdb re-called the immunoSEQ multiplex PCR reads, giving one row per CDR3 protein. The repertoire includes over 100,000 distinct CDR3 sequences, under 96% of them detected once, and over 0.12% sits in the top ten. Sequenced material: CD4+ T cells from PBMCs. These receptor sequences come from a human donor with Susac syndrome. The CDR3 runs from the conserved cysteine through the conserved F or W. Each record gives: clone size, V gene, J gene, CDR3 length, D gene, CDR3 DNA, CDR3 protein. D genes are given only for firm matches. Part of the rows lack a size; the others show once, few, many or a class for expanded clones.

size: -
V: TRBV29-1
J: TRBJ2-7
length: 16
D: TRBD2
DNA: TGCAGCGTTGAAGATCGAGCGGGAGGGCCTTTCGACGAGCAGTACTTC
CDR3: CSVEDRAGGPFDEQYF

size: -
V: TRBV6-5
J: TRBJ2-5
length: 14
D: -
DNA: TGTGCCAGCAGTTCCCAGACAGCCCAAGAGACCCAGTACTTC
CDR3: CASSSQTAQETQYF

size: -
V: TRBV20-1
J: TRBJ2-5
length: 15
D: TRBD2
DNA: TGCAGTGCTAGATTGGCTAGCGGGAGTGGAGAGACCCAGTACTTC
CDR3: CSARLASGSGETQYF

size: -
V: TRBV29-1
J: TRBJ2-2
length: 11
D: -
DNA: TGCAGCGTTGTTGACACCGGGGAGCTGTTTTTT
CDR3: CSVVDTGELFF

size: -
V: TRBV29-1
J: TRBJ2-1
length: 13
D: -
DNA: TGCAGCGTAGCAGGTGTTACGGGCAATGAGCAGTTCTTC
CDR3: CSVAGVTGNEQFF

size: once
V: TRBV5-1
J: TRBJ2-1
length: 15
D: TRBD1
DNA: TGCGCCAGCAGCATAGGTACCGGGACAGGGCATGAGCAGTTCTTC
CDR3: CASSIGTGTGHEQFF

size: -
V: TRBV14
J: TRBJ2-5
length: 11
D: -
DNA: TGTGCCAGCAGCCAAGTGGAGACCCAGTACTTC
CDR3: CASSQVETQYF

size: -
V: TRBV29-1
J: TRBJ2-1
length: 14
D: TRBD2
DNA: TGCAGCGTTGTGGCGGGAGAGTCTTACAATGAGCAGTTCTTC
CDR3: CSVVAGESYNEQFF

size: -
V: TRBV29-1
J: TRBJ2-1
length: 16
D: -
DNA: TGCAGCGTTGCTTGGGCAGTCGGGCCTAACATGAATGAGCAGTTCTTC
CDR3: CSVAWAVGPNMNEQFF

size: -
V: TRBV30
J: TRBJ1-5
length: 13
D: TRBD1
DNA: TGTGCCTGGAGTTACAGGGGGAATCAGCCCCAGCATTTT
CDR3: CAWSYRGNQPQHF

size: -
V: TRBV25-1
J: TRBJ2-1
length: 14
D: -
DNA: TGTGCCAGCAGTGATGATGGCTCCTACAATGAGCAGTTCTTC
CDR3: CASSDDGSYNEQFF

size: few
V: TRBV28
J: TRBJ2-2
length: 12
D: -
DNA: TGTGCCAGCAGTTTGGCCACCGGGGAGCTGTTTTTT
CDR3: CASSLATGELFF

size: -
V: TRBV10-3
J: TRBJ2-7
length: 13
D: TRBD2
DNA: TGTGCCATCAGTGGACGGGAGGGTTACGAGCAGTACTTC
CDR3: CAISGREGYEQYF

size: -
V: TRBV30
J: TRBJ2-7
length: 16
D: -
DNA: TGTGCCTGGATTCCTCAAATTCGGGACACCACCTACGAGCAGTACTTC
CDR3: CAWIPQIRDTTYEQYF

size: -
V: TRBV29-1
J: TRBJ2-2
length: 13
D: -
DNA: TGCAGCGTCGCCCGGTGGGAGTTCGGGGAGCTGTTTTTT
CDR3: CSVARWEFGELFF

size: few
V: TRBV30
J: TRBJ1-3
length: 13
D: -
DNA: TGTGCCTGGAACTGGGACAATGGAAACACCATATATTTT
CDR3: CAWNWDNGNTIYF

size: -
V: TRBV12-3/TRBV12-4
J: TRBJ1-2
length: 12
D: -
DNA: TGTGCCAGCAGCGTTCAGGACTATGGCTACACCTTC
CDR3: CASSVQDYGYTF

size: -
V: TRBV7-2
J: TRBJ1-1
length: 15
D: TRBD1
DNA: TGTGCCAGCAGCTACCCCCGGACAGGGATGATTGAAGCTTTCTTT
CDR3: CASSYPRTGMIEAFF

size: -
V: TRBV15
J: TRBJ2-6
length: 16
D: -
DNA: TGTGCCACCAGCGTGTGGGGGGAATCTGGGGCCAACGTCCTGACTTTC
CDR3: CATSVWGESGANVLTF

size: -
V: TRBV5-6
J: TRBJ2-7
length: 15
D: -
DNA: TGTGCCAGCAGCCGACTTGGGGCAGAAGTCTACGAGCAGTACTTC
CDR3: CASSRLGAEVYEQYF

size: -
V: TRBV30
J: TRBJ1-5
length: 14
D: -
DNA: TGTGCCTGGAGTGTGGACTGGGGAAATCAGCCCCAGCATTTT
CDR3: CAWSVDWGNQPQHF

size: -
V: TRBV7-8
J: TRBJ2-7
length: 11
D: -
DNA: TGTGCCAGCAGCTTGTGGGGCGAGCAGTACTTC
CDR3: CASSLWGEQYF

size: once
V: TRBV20-1
J: TRBJ2-5
length: 13
D: -
DNA: TGCAGTGCTAGGAACAGCGGTGGAGAGACCCAGTACTTC
CDR3: CSARNSGGETQYF

size: -
V: TRBV4-2
J: TRBJ2-7
length: 14
D: -
DNA: TGTGCCAGCAGCCAAGACACTGGGAGCTACGAGCAGTACTTC
CDR3: CASSQDTGSYEQYF

size: -
V: TRBV6-1
J: TRBJ2-7
length: 13
D: -
DNA: TGTGCCAGCAGTGCAGGGACCGCATACGAGCAGTACTTC
CDR3: CASSAGTAYEQYF

size: -
V: TRBV29-1
J: TRBJ1-2
length: 13
D: -
DNA: TGCAGCGTTGGGGTCACAGCGTCCTATGGCTACACCTTC
CDR3: CSVGVTASYGYTF

size: -
V: TRBV3-1
J: TRBJ1-2
length: 13
D: -
DNA: TGTGCCAGCAGCCAAGACCCCGGGCGCGGCTACACCTTC
CDR3: CASSQDPGRGYTF

size: -
V: TRBV24-1
J: TRBJ2-5
length: 15
D: TRBD1
DNA: TGTGCCACCAGTTCGAAGACAGGGGACCAAGAGACCCAGTACTTC
CDR3: CATSSKTGDQETQYF

size: -
V: TRBV5-1
J: TRBJ2-7
length: 14
D: TRBD2
DNA: TGCGCCAGCAGCTTATCTAGCGGGAGAGGCGAGCAGTACTTC
CDR3: CASSLSSGRGEQYF

size: -
V: TRBV19
J: TRBJ2-3
length: 15
D: TRBD1
DNA: TGTGCCAGTAGTCCCCGGAGACAGGGGGAGGATACGCAGTATTTT
CDR3: CASSPRRQGEDTQYF

size: few
V: TRBV5-6
J: TRBJ2-2
length: 14
D: TRBD1
DNA: TGTGCCAGCAGCTGGACAGGGGGCACCGGGGAGCTGTTTTTT
CDR3: CASSWTGGTGELFF

size: -
V: TRBV4-2
J: TRBJ2-1
length: 14
D: -
DNA: TGTGCCAGCAGCCAAGTAGGTAGCGACAATGAGCAGTTCTTC
CDR3: CASSQVGSDNEQFF

size: -
V: TRBV29-1
J: TRBJ2-3
length: 15
D: TRBD2
DNA: TGCAGCGTTTGCCGGGACTATCAGTTTCCAGATACGCAGTATTTT
CDR3: CSVCRDYQFPDTQYF

size: -
V: TRBV6-5
J: TRBJ1-4
length: 13
D: -
DNA: TGTGCCAGCCGAGGGAGAAGCGGGGAAAAACTGTTTTTT
CDR3: CASRGRSGEKLFF

size: -
V: TRBV28
J: TRBJ2-2
length: 17
D: TRBD2
DNA: TGTGCCAGCAGCTCTCCCCCCACTAGCGGGAGTACCGGGGAGCTGTTTTTT
CDR3: CASSSPPTSGSTGELFF

size: -
V: TRBV20-1
J: TRBJ1-2
length: 11
D: -
DNA: TGCAGTGCTAGATTGAGGGATGGCTACACCTTC
CDR3: CSARLRDGYTF